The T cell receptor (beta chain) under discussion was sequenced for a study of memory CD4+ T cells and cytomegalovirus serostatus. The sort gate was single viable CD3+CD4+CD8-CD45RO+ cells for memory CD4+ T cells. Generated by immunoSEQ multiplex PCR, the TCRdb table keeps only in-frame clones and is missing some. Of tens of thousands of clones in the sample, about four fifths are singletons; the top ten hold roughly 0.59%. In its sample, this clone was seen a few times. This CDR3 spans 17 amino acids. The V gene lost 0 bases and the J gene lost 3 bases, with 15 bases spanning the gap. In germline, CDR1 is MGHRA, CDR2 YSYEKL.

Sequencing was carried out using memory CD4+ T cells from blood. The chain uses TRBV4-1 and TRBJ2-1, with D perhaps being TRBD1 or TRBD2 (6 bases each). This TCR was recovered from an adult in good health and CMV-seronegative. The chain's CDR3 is CASSQDERGPYYNEQFF. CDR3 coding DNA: TGCGCCAGCAGCCAAGATGAACGGGGGCCCTACTACAATGAGCAGTTCTTC.